A selection of T cell receptor beta chains follows, all from one sample in a study of post-analysis software for immune sequencing data. TCRdb passed the PCR reads through MiXCR, listing each CDR3 protein once. The sample holds approximately 150,000 distinct CDR3 sequences, 25% to 35% seen once. Sequencing input: blood. Every receptor here comes from a girl aged 10 to 17 with multiple sclerosis. The CDR3 runs from the conserved cysteine through the conserved F or W. Each record gives: clone size, J gene, D gene, V gene, CDR3 DNA, CDR3 protein. The D gene is left open where the match is weak. Only part of the rows carry a size: once, few, many, or a class if the clone is expanded.

>.|TRBJ2-3|.|TRBV28
TGTGCCAGCAGTTACCGCACAGATACGCAGTATTTT
CASSYRTDTQYF
>.|TRBJ2-5|.|TRBV7-6
TGTGCCAGCAGCATACCGGCTAGCAGGATGGAGACCCAGTACTTC
CASSIPASRMETQYF
>many|TRBJ1-2|TRBD1|TRBV7-9
TGTGCCAGCAGCACACAGGGGAACTATGGCTACACCTTC
CASSTQGNYGYTF
>many|TRBJ2-3|.|TRBV5-1
TGCGCCAGCAGCCCGACCAGCACAGATACGCAGTATTTT
CASSPTSTDTQYF
>.|TRBJ2-1|.|TRBV13
TGTGCCAGCAGCTTATACCGGGAGAGGAATGAGCAGTTCTTC
CASSLYRERNEQFF
>.|TRBJ1-1|.|TRBV6-6
TGTGCCAGCAGCCTTGACCTCGGGAACACTGAAGCTTTCTTT
CASSLDLGNTEAFF
>many|TRBJ1-5|.|TRBV3-1
TGTGCCAGCAGCCCGAATGGGGTTAGCAATCAGCCCCAGCATTTT
CASSPNGVSNQPQHF
>few|TRBJ2-7|.|TRBV5-1
TGCGCCAGCAGCACCGGGGCCCAAAGAACCGAGCAGTACTTC
CASSTGAQRTEQYF
>few|TRBJ2-1|TRBD2|TRBV10-3
TGTGCCATCATGGGGACTAGCGGTTACAATGAGCAGTTCTTC
CAIMGTSGYNEQFF
>.|TRBJ2-2|.|TRBV12-3/TRBV12-4
TGTGCCAGCAGTTTAATCGGGGAGCTGTTTTTT
CASSLIGELFF
>many|TRBJ1-2|TRBD1|TRBV9
TGTGCCAGCAGCGCAAGTATTGGGGGACAGGGTGGCTACACCTTC
CASSASIGGQGGYTF
>.|TRBJ1-2|.|TRBV5-1
TGCGCCAGCAGCTTCGACGGTGAAGGTGGCTACACCTTC
CASSFDGEGGYTF
>many|TRBJ2-5|TRBD2|TRBV5-1
TGCGCCAGCAGCACTCAGGGACTAGCGGAAGAGACCCAGTACTTC
CASSTQGLAEETQYF
>few|TRBJ2-7|TRBD2|TRBV7-8
TGTGCCAGCAGCTTAGCCGGGCTAGCGGGGCTCGACGAGCAGTACTTC
CASSLAGLAGLDEQYF
>few|TRBJ1-2|TRBD1|TRBV6-1
TGTGCCAGCATCCACCGGGACAGGGATGGCTACACCTTC
CASIHRDRDGYTF
>many|TRBJ2-3|.|TRBV5-1
TGCGCCAGCAGCCCCGTAGGGGGGCAAGGAGATACGCAGTATTTT
CASSPVGGQGDTQYF
>few|TRBJ2-1|TRBD2|TRBV24-1
TGTGCCACCAGTGCCCTCGGGACTAGCGGGAGACCCCTCGCTTTTGAGCAGTTCTTC
CATSALGTSGRPLAFEQFF
>few|TRBJ1-1|.|TRBV18
TGTGCCAGCTCACAAACGGCAGCCTCACAGGTCACGAACACTGAAGCTTTCTTT
CASSQTAASQVTNTEAFF
>many|TRBJ2-5|TRBD1|TRBV4-1
TGCGCCAGCAGCCAAGATCAGGGGGATTGGGAGACCCAGTACTTC
CASSQDQGDWETQYF
>.|TRBJ1-4|TRBD1|TRBV7-9
TGTGCCAGCAGCTTAGATGGTAGACAGGGGTATGAAAAACTGTTTTTT
CASSLDGRQGYEKLFF
>.|TRBJ2-1|TRBD2|TRBV6-5
TGTGCCAGCAGAAGACTAGCGGGGGAACACAATGAGCAGTTCTTC
CASRRLAGEHNEQFF
>.|TRBJ2-5|TRBD2|TRBV20-1
TGCAGTGCTGATACCATGGGACGAGCGGGAACCCAAGAGACCCAGTACTTC
CSADTMGRAGTQETQYF
>few|TRBJ2-7|.|TRBV20-1
TGCAGTGCGGACCTACAGGGTGCGTCCAACGAGCAGTACTTC
CSADLQGASNEQYF
>many|TRBJ2-5|TRBD1|TRBV20-1
TGCAGTGCTGGGACAGGGTACCAAGAGACCCAGTACTTC
CSAGTGYQETQYF
>many|TRBJ2-1|TRBD2|TRBV6-5
TGTGCCAGCAGACAAGCGGGATTAGGGTACAATGAGCAGTTCTTC
CASRQAGLGYNEQFF
>many|TRBJ2-4|.|TRBV15
TGTGCCACCAGCTCTAATCGCAAAAACATTCAGTACTTC
CATSSNRKNIQYF
>many|TRBJ2-7|TRBD2|TRBV29-1
TGCAGCGTTGCCCTAGCGGGAGGTAGGCACGAGCAGTACTTC
CSVALAGGRHEQYF
>many|TRBJ1-6|.|TRBV5-6
TGTGCCAGCAGCTTTTCTCCAGGAATTGATTCACCCCTCCACTTT
CASSFSPGIDSPLHF
>.|TRBJ2-7|.|TRBV5-1
TGCGCCAGCAGCTTCAGACCCCCCTCAGCCTACGAGCAGTACTTC
CASSFRPPSAYEQYF
>.|TRBJ2-5|.|TRBV5-1
TGCGCCAGCAGCTTGAACGTGGAGACCCAGTACTTC
CASSLNVETQYF
>many|TRBJ2-3|TRBD1|TRBV4-1
TGCGCCAGCAGCCAGCACACAGGGGTCCCAGATACGCAGTATTTT
CASSQHTGVPDTQYF
>many|TRBJ2-7|.|TRBV7-9
TGTGCCAGCAGCTTAGCTGGCAGCAACTACGAGCAGTACTTC
CASSLAGSNYEQYF
>.|TRBJ2-7|.|TRBV15
TGTGCCACCAGCAGAGATCCAACTCCCTACGAGCAGTACTTC
CATSRDPTPYEQYF
>few|TRBJ1-1|TRBD1|TRBV5-1
TGCGCCAGCAGCTCCCGACAGGGTACGAACACTGAAGCTTTCTTT
CASSSRQGTNTEAFF
>few|TRBJ1-1|.|TRBV12-5
TGTGCTAGTGGTTTCACCCGGACGGGCGTCGGTGAAGCTTTCTTT
CASGFTRTGVGEAFF
>.|TRBJ2-1|TRBD2|TRBV3-1
TGTGCCAGCAGCCAGGTAGTGGGGCTAGCGGGAGAGCAGTTCTTC
CASSQVVGLAGEQFF
>.|TRBJ2-5|TRBD2|TRBV7-8
TGTGCCAGCAGCGTAACTAGCGGGAGTAGCGATGAGCAGTACTTC
CASSVTSGSSDEQYF
>few|TRBJ1-1|.|TRBV24-1
TGTGCCACCAGTGAAAAACAGGAACCGGACACTGAAGCTTTCTTT
CATSEKQEPDTEAFF
>.|TRBJ2-1|TRBD2|TRBV5-5
TGTGCCAGCAGCTTGGAGGCTAGCGGGTTCTATGAGCAGTTCTTC
CASSLEASGFYEQFF
>.|TRBJ1-2|TRBD1|TRBV25-1
TGTGCCAGCAGTGACTCCCGAGACAGGGATAATTATGGCTACACCTTC
CASSDSRDRDNYGYTF
>many|TRBJ1-4|.|TRBV9
TGTGCCAGCAGCGGTCACAGGGTCGATCCTGAAAAACTGTTTTTT
CASSGHRVDPEKLFF
>many|TRBJ2-5|.|TRBV11-2
TGTGCCAGCGGGGTCCAAGAGACCCAGTACTTC
CASGVQETQYF
>many|TRBJ2-1|TRBD2|TRBV20-1
TGCAGTGCTTTAGCCAGAGGGACTAGAGGTAATGAGCAGTTCTTC
CSALARGTRGNEQFF
>many|TRBJ2-7|.|TRBV29-1
TGCAGCGTTCGGTTCCGGGGGCCCCCTTCCTACGAGCAGTACTTC
CSVRFRGPPSYEQYF
>many|TRBJ2-5|.|TRBV5-1
TGCGCCAGCAGCTTGAATGGGGAAGAGACCCAGTACTTC
CASSLNGEETQYF
>.|TRBJ1-1|.|TRBV25-1
TGTGCCAGCAGTGAAAGACGGGACGGCGCTGAAGCTTTCTTT
CASSERRDGAEAFF
>many|TRBJ2-3|TRBD1|TRBV29-1
TGCGGCCTGACAGGGGCCACAGATACGCAGTATTTT
CGLTGATDTQYF
>.|TRBJ1-1|.|TRBV12-3/TRBV12-4
TGTGCCAGCAGTTTAGCGGGGCCAGCCCAGACTGAAGCTTTCTTT
CASSLAGPAQTEAFF
>many|TRBJ1-5|.|TRBV7-8
TGTGCCAGCAGCCACCCCGCCGGGGACAATCAGCCCCAGCATTTT
CASSHPAGDNQPQHF
>.|TRBJ1-1|.|TRBV3-1
TGTGCCAGCAGCCAAGGGGGGGGGCGGGCTGAAGCTTTCTTT
CASSQGGGRAEAFF
>few|TRBJ2-5|.|TRBV20-1
TGCAGTGCCACGGACAGTTCGGGGAAGACCCAGTACTTC
CSATDSSGKTQYF
>few|TRBJ1-6|.|TRBV5-1
TGCGCCAGCTCCGGAGGCGCGTCTCCAAATTCACCCCTCCACTTT
CASSGGASPNSPLHF